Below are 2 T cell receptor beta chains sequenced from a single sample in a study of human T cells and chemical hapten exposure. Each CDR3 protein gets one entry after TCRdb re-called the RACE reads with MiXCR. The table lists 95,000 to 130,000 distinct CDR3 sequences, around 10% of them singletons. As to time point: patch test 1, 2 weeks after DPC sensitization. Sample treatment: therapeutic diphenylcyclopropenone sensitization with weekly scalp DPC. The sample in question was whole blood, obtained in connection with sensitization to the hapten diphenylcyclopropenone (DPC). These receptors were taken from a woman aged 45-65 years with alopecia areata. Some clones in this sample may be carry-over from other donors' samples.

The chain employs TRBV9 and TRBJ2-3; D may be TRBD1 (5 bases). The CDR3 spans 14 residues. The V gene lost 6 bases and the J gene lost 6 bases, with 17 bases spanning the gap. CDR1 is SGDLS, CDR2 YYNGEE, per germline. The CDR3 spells CASTPAQGTDTQYF. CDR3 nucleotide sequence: TGTGCCAGCACCCCGGCCCAGGGAACGGATACGCAGTATTTT.

CDR3: CASSFGGRLFF. For the CDR3, the DNA is TGTGCCAGCAGCTTCGGGGGGAGGTTGTTCTTC. The chain carries TRBV11-3 and TRBJ2-1, with 7 bases fitting TRBD2. Germline V CDR1 and CDR2: SGHNT, YENEEA. Germline trimming cut 3 bases from V and 15 bases from J; bases unmatched to any gene: 5. The CDR3 is made up of 11 amino acids.